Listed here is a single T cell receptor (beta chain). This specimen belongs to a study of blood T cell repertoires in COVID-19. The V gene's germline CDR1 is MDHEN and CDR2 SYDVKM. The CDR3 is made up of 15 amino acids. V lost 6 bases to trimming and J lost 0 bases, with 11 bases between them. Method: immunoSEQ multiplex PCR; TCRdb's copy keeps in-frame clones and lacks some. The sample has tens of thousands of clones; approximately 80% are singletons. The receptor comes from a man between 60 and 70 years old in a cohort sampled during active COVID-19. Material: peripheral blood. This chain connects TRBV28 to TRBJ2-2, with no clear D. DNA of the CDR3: TGTGCCAGCAGCCGCCCAGGCGCGAACACCGGGGAGCTGTTTTTT. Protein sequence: CASSRPGANTGELFF.